This T cell receptor beta chain came from a study of T cells in Graves' hyperthyroidism and ophthalmopathy. Study conclusions and caveats: Most expanded thyroid clonotypes above 0.001 recurred in blood.

This CDR3 spans 14 amino acids. Trimming shortened V by 1 base and J by 2 bases, and 5 bases separated the two germline ends. Germline V gives CDR1 LNHNV, CDR2 YYDKDF (reference sequence). RNA transcripts were the template for amplifying TCR beta CDR3 regions. First-round RT-PCR of the TCR CDR3 relied on the HTBI primer set. TCRdb analysed the multiplex PCR reads with MiXCR anew, one entry per CDR3 protein. Among 550,000 to 600,000 distinct CDR3 sequences listed, just over 45% were seen once. Turning to this clonotype: Its antigen remains unknown.

The chain has TRBV15 and TRBJ1-4; D gene uncertain. The receptor's source is an adult woman with Graves' disease, either hyperthyroidism or ophthalmopathy (not recorded which). Sequenced sample: peripheral blood or thyroid tissue (not recorded which). CDR3 sequence reads: CATSRGGTNEKLFF. The CDR3 region has the DNA TGTGCCACCAGCAGAGGGGGTACTAATGAAAAACTGTTTTTT.